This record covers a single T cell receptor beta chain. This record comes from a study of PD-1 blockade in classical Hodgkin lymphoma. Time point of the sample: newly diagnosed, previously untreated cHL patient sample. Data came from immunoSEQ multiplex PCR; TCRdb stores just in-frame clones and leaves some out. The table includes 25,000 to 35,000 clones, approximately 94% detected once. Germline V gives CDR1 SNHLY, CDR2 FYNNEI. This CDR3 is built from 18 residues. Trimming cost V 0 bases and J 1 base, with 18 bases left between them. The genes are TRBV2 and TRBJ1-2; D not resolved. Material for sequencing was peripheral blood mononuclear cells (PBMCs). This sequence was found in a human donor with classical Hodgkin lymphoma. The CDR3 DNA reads TGTGCCAGCAGTGAAGCGCTTCAGCCCCTTAACAATAACTATGGCTACACCTTC. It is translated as CASSEALQPLNNNYGYTF. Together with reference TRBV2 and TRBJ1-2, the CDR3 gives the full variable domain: EPEVTQTPSHQVTQMGQEVILRCVPISNHLYFYWYRQILGQKVEFLVSFYNNEISEKSEIFDDQFSVERPDGSNFTLKIRSTKLEDSAMYFCASSEALQPLNNNYGYTFGSGTRLTVV.